A single sample is the source of the 4 T cell receptor beta chains below, sequenced in a study of blood T cell repertoires in COVID-19. Repertoires were generated with immunoSEQ multiplex PCR, while TCRdb's copy carries only in-frame clones and drops some. In the table there are some 250,000 clones, more than 75% of which are singletons. The specimen was peripheral blood. All receptors derive from a middle-aged woman who had recovered from COVID-19.

The gene calls are TRBV30 and TRBJ2-1, with D maybe TRBD2 (6 bases). CDR3 length: 9 amino acids. CDR1 is GTSNPN and CDR2 is SVGIG in the germline V gene (reference sequence). The CDR3 loop is CVLGGEQFF. The DNA for the CDR3 is TGTGTCCTCGGGGGTGAGCAGTTCTTC.

V gene TRBV5-1 combines with J gene TRBJ2-3, with D perhaps TRBD1 (5 bases). Germline V gene sequence: CDR1 SGHRS, CDR2 YFSETQ. V dropped 3 bases and J dropped 0 bases, with 14 bases sitting between them. This CDR3 is built from 16 residues. The CDR3: CASSSRPRVSTDTQYF. In DNA form, the CDR3 reads TGCGCCAGCAGCTCGCGCCCCAGGGTTAGCACAGATACGCAGTATTTT.

The chain links TRBV7-2 to TRBJ1-3; D gene uncertain. CDR3 length equals 17 residues. CDR1 is SGHTA and CDR2 is FQGNSA in the germline V gene. V was shortened by 2 bases and J by 0 bases, with 14 bases between the two germline ends. The CDR3 here is CASSLSLPRDSGNTIYF. The CDR3 DNA is TGTGCCAGCAGCTTATCCCTACCCCGCGACTCTGGAAACACCATATATTTT.

The chain has TRBV9 and TRBJ1-1; D is perhaps TRBD1 (6 bases). V was shortened by 0 bases and J by 0 bases, with 15 bases between the two germline ends. CDR1 and CDR2 (germline): SGDLS, YYNGEE. The CDR3 extends over 17 amino acids. CDR3 sequence: CASSVDPIQGVNTEAFF. The CDR3 nucleotides are TGTGCCAGCAGCGTAGACCCGATACAGGGCGTGAACACTGAAGCTTTCTTT.